This is a list of T cell receptor beta chains from one sample in a study of T cell responses to AZD1222 COVID-19 vaccine. Profiled with immunoSEQ multiplex PCR; TCRdb holds only in-frame clones, not every one. This repertoire shows some 150,000 clones, roughly 90% found once; its top ten account for 4.3%. Material: peripheral blood, obtained 28 days after the second AZD1222 dose. Every receptor here comes from an adult who received the AZD1222 COVID-19 vaccine. Both conserved end residues are part of each CDR3. D genes are given only for firm matches. Only part of the rows carry a size: once, few, many, or a class if the clone is expanded.

d_call	v_call	clone_size	j_call	cdr3_aa	cdr3_nt
TRBD2	TRBV2	few	TRBJ2-1	CASSRTSGGANEQFF	TGTGCCAGCAGTCGAACTAGCGGGGGGGCTAATGAGCAGTTCTTC
-	TRBV7-2	-	TRBJ1-2	CASSSGTGYTGYTF	TGTGCCAGCAGCTCCGGGACCGGCTATACTGGCTACACCTTC
-	TRBV30	-	TRBJ2-3	CAWSPPRITTDTQYF	TGTGCCTGGAGTCCTCCCCGTATCACGACGGATACGCAGTATTTT
-	TRBV15	-	TRBJ2-7	CATSRDQGGVDEQYF	TGTGCCACCAGCAGAGACCAGGGTGGGGTCGACGAGCAGTACTTC
TRBD1	TRBV27	few	TRBJ1-2	CASSFEQGAYYGYTF	TGTGCCAGCAGTTTCGAACAGGGGGCCTACTATGGCTACACCTTC
-	TRBV5-1	-	TRBJ2-5	CASSWGPTGETQYF	TGCGCCAGCAGCTGGGGCCCGACAGGCGAGACCCAGTACTTC
TRBD1	TRBV30	-	TRBJ1-5	CAPTGFVPFPPQHF	TGTGCCCCGACAGGGTTTGTTCCTTTCCCGCCCCAGCATTTT
-	TRBV25-1	-	TRBJ1-2	CASSSTDSNYGYTF	TGTGCCAGCAGCTCCACTGATTCTAACTATGGCTACACCTTC
-	TRBV9	-	TRBJ1-4	CASNDGVNEKLFF	TGTGCCAGCAACGACGGGGTAAATGAAAAACTGTTTTTT
-	TRBV30	-	TRBJ1-1	CAWTPPAYSTEAFF	TGTGCCTGGACACCCCCTGCTTATAGCACTGAAGCTTTCTTT
TRBD1	TRBV6-5	few	TRBJ1-5	CASSYGPDRINQPQHF	TGTGCCAGCAGTTATGGTCCGGACAGGATCAATCAGCCCCAGCATTTT